This T cell receptor beta chain was recorded in a study of PD-1 blockade in classical Hodgkin lymphoma (TCRdb year 2020). Background on the whole study: Nivolumab dosing was 3 mg/kg intravenously every 2 weeks, continuing until either disease progression or unacceptable toxicity. The study used CyTOF and TCR beta sequencing to define a peripheral blood immune signature of response to PD-1 blockade in classical Hodgkin lymphoma.

This specimen's time point label, per the study, means: cycle 4 day 1 (C4D1), after six to seven weeks of nivolumab. Relapse after autologous stem cell transplantation had occurred in all trial patients, and cohorts A, B and C were distinguished by prior brentuximab vedotin exposure. Using a Miltenyi CD4+ T cell isolation kit, CD4+ T cells were purified from thawed PBMCs through magnetic negative selection. The trial cohort comprised some 60 patients with relapsed/refractory classical Hodgkin lymphoma whose best overall responses were complete response, partial response or progressive disease. Single-agent nivolumab was administered to trial patients in the multi-cohort phase II CheckMate 205 trial. An independent review committee assessed best overall response by applying the 2007 International Working Group response criteria. Trial PBMCs were collected just before the start of nivolumab (C1D1) and during therapy at cycle 2 day 1 and cycle 4 day 1. After peripheral blood was drawn into 8 mL Vacutainer Cell Preparation Tubes, PBMCs were isolated by centrifugation and then cryopreserved. Purified CD4+ and CD8+ fractions were prepared only for cases in which an additional PBMC sample was available. Magnetically labelled cells were removed on LS columns in a quadroMACS separator, and the flow-through was collected as the purified fraction.

The Qiagen DNeasy kit was used to extract genomic DNA both from unsorted PBMCs and from the negatively selected CD4+ and CD8+ fractions. Using primers that anneal to V and J segments, immunoSEQ multiplex PCR amplified the TCR beta CDR3 regions. A synthetic immune receptor repertoire was used to minimize amplification bias, and any residual bias was removed computationally once sequencing was done. The source study handled its data this way. Custom Python scripts were used to quantify repertoire diversity as the Shannon entropy index. The unsorted, CD4+ and CD8+ repertoires were each analyzed separately, with the exception of combined analyses, where CD4+ and CD8+ sequences were merged in silico. Clonal expansion was defined as a frequency increase of at least 2-fold after treatment compared with C1D1, and clones undetected at baseline were assigned a pseudocount of 0.5. Singleton clones were defined as clones with 0 or 1 copy at C1D1, and non-singleton clones were defined as clones with 2 or more copies. Clones expanded in unsorted samples were assigned a CD4+, CD8+ or unknown annotation through matching of protein sequences in sorted samples from the same patient. Diversity changes from C1D1 to C4D1 were tested in paired samples using Wilcoxon tests. TCRdb obtained this table from immuneACCESS and retained in-frame rearrangements with V and J assigned. These tables miss some clones; where compared with another copy, unresolved V genes account for less than half of the shortfall, and the remainder is unexplained. V and J calls plus clone size are reproduced from that table; the DNA served to infer D and trimming. The sample table holds about 15,000 clones, of which 65% to 85% were seen once. The ten most abundant clones make up around 1.9% of the sample.

This clone came up a few times. Its antigen is currently not known. No base qualities exist here, and no much larger clone lies one base off it. Findings and caveats that apply to the study as a whole: Among trial patients, those achieving complete response had baseline diversity similar to that of newly diagnosed patients, while diversity was significantly lower in partial responders and progressors. By C4D1, a significant rise was seen in CD4+ TCR diversity but not in CD8+ TCR diversity (p=0.0027 vs p=0.16), and the rise was most apparent among complete responders (p=0.02). The study covered only a single clinical trial cohort, and the causes of the repertoire differences, possibly disease activity or prior therapy, were still not defined. Baseline TCR diversity was reported to be lower in newly diagnosed patients than in healthy donors, and even lower in relapsed/refractory patients. Patients starting nivolumab less than 1 year after ASCT had lower diversity and were excluded from later analyses to avoid confounding by immune reconstitution.

The sequence derives from a human donor with classical Hodgkin lymphoma. The starting material was CD4+ T cells from blood, obtained before the fourth cycle of nivolumab.

In nucleotides, the sequence is TGTGCCAGCAGCTTAGCGCACCTTAGCGGGATCCGTAACCACGAGCAGTACTTC. Its amino acids are CASSLAHLSGIRNHEQYF. Here the chain combines TRBV7-9 and TRBJ2-7, and TRBD2 matches 8 of the central bases. From a lookup of the germline V gene (reference sequence), CDR1 and CDR2 are SEHNR and FQNEAQ. V is pruned by 0 bases and J by 5 bases, leaving 15 bases of the junction without a gene match. Including cysteine and phenylalanine, the CDR3 has 18 amino acids. Only the CDR3 DNA is retained, 54 bases long and in frame from the first base. Reference TRBV7-9 and TRBJ2-7 proteins supply the regions before and after the CDR3; the full variable domain is: DTGVSQNPRHKITKRGQNVTFRCDPISEHNRLYWYRQTLGQGPEFLTYFQNEAQLEKSRLLSDRFSAERPKGSFSTLEIQRTEQGDSAMYLCASSLAHLSGIRNHEQYFGPGTRLTVT.